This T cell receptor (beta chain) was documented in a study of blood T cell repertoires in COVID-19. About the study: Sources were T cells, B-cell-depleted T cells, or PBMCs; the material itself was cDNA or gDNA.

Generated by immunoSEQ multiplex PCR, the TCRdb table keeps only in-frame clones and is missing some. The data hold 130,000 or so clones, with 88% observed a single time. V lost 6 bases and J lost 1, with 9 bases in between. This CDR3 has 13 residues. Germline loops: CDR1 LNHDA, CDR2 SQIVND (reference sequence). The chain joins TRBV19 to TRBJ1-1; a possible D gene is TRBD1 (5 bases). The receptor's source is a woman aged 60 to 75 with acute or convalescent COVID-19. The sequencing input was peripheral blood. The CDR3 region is CASRRQTNTEAFF. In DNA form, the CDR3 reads TGTGCCAGTAGACGACAGACGAACACTGAAGCTTTCTTT.